The rows below give T cell receptor beta chains drawn from one sample of a study of blood T cell repertoires in COVID-19. Profiling relied on immunoSEQ multiplex PCR, and the TCRdb table lists in-frame clones only, not all of them. The table has 240,000 or so clones, 82% seen once; the top ten hold 9.5% to 15%. Material for sequencing was peripheral blood. All receptors derive from a woman aged 55-70 years with active or convalescent COVID-19. Each CDR3 is given with its conserved first and last residue. A D gene is named only where the DNA matches it firmly. Part of the rows lack a size; the others show once, few, many or a class for expanded clones.

NA	TRBJ2-2	few	TRBV20-1	CSASGQGADTGELFF	TGCAGTGCTAGTGGGCAGGGTGCGGACACCGGGGAGCTGTTTTTT
NA	TRBJ1-1	NA	TRBV7-2	CASRVGGGNTEAFF	TGTGCCAGCCGGGTTGGCGGAGGGAACACTGAAGCTTTCTTT
TRBD1	TRBJ1-5	once	TRBV27	CASSLAGTGGDQPQHF	TGTGCCAGCAGTTTGGCCGGGACAGGGGGCGATCAGCCCCAGCATTTT
NA	TRBJ1-1	NA	TRBV18	CASSQNFANTEAFF	TGTGCCAGCTCTCAAAACTTTGCGAACACTGAAGCTTTCTTT
TRBD1	TRBJ1-3	NA	TRBV2	CASSDGQGALGNTIYF	TGTGCCAGCAGTGACGGACAGGGGGCGTTGGGAAACACCATATATTTT
TRBD1	TRBJ1-2	NA	TRBV6-2/TRBV6-3	CASSHLQGGGYTF	TGTGCCAGCAGCCACCTCCAGGGGGGAGGCTACACCTTC
TRBD2	TRBJ2-5	NA	TRBV2	CASGNRGGRETQYF	TGTGCCAGCGGGAACCGGGGGGGCCGGGAGACCCAGTACTTC
TRBD1	TRBJ1-3	NA	TRBV9	CASSVTTGTGGNTIYF	TGTGCCAGCAGCGTCACCACCGGGACAGGGGGAAACACCATATATTTT
TRBD2	TRBJ2-5	NA	TRBV7-7	CASSSSGGKEETQYF	TGTGCTAGCAGCTCCAGCGGGGGCAAGGAGGAGACCCAGTACTTC
NA	TRBJ1-6	NA	TRBV14	CASSVRNSPLHF	TGTGCCAGCAGCGTCCGTAATTCACCCCTCCACTTT
NA	TRBJ1-5	few	TRBV7-8	CASSLGSGREGQPQHF	TGTGCCAGCAGCTTAGGATCGGGGAGGGAAGGTCAGCCCCAGCATTTT
NA	TRBJ2-5	NA	TRBV7-9	CASSFSAGFGETQYF	TGTGCCAGCAGCTTTTCTGCCGGTTTCGGAGAGACCCAGTACTTC
TRBD2	TRBJ2-3	NA	TRBV6-6	CASGELARGTDTQYF	TGTGCCAGCGGCGAACTAGCGCGGGGCACAGATACGCAGTATTTT
NA	TRBJ2-7	NA	TRBV6-5	CASSYPGAGSYEQYF	TGTGCCAGCAGTTACCCAGGGGCGGGTTCCTACGAGCAGTACTTC
NA	TRBJ2-5	NA	TRBV9	CASSAGQRSQETQYF	TGTGCCAGCAGCGCCGGACAGAGGTCTCAAGAGACCCAGTACTTC
TRBD1	TRBJ1-5	NA	TRBV6-2/TRBV6-3	CASSPYRGVQPQHF	TGTGCCAGCAGCCCTTACAGGGGTGTTCAGCCCCAGCATTTT
TRBD1	TRBJ1-2	NA	TRBV18	CASSPGTGGSYGYTF	TGTGCCAGCTCACCCGGGACAGGGGGCTCCTATGGCTACACCTTC
TRBD1	TRBJ1-2	NA	TRBV9	CASSRQEQDRGGTF	TGTGCCAGCAGTCGCCAAGAACAGGACAGGGGGGGCACCTTC
NA	TRBJ1-1	few	TRBV4-2	CASSQDLQRSNTEAFF	TGTGCCAGCAGCCAAGATTTGCAGCGATCGAACACTGAAGCTTTCTTT
NA	TRBJ2-5	NA	TRBV5-1	CASSRGRGEETQYF	TGCGCCAGCAGCAGGGGCCGCGGGGAAGAGACCCAGTACTTC
NA	TRBJ2-5	NA	TRBV24-1	CATSDFSPGMAAQETQYF	TGTGCCACCAGTGATTTTTCCCCAGGGATGGCTGCTCAAGAGACCCAGTACTTC
TRBD1	TRBJ2-7	once	TRBV5-8	CASRSPGTGGYEQYF	TGTGCCAGCAGGAGCCCCGGGACAGGGGGCTACGAGCAGTACTTC
TRBD1	TRBJ1-2	few	TRBV5-1	CASSDRDRANYGYTF	TGCGCCAGCAGCGACCGGGACAGGGCTAACTATGGCTACACCTTC
NA	TRBJ1-2	NA	TRBV11-2	CASSPGGGVRSGYTF	TGTGCCAGCAGCCCGGGTGGCGGAGTCCGGAGCGGCTACACCTTC
NA	TRBJ1-5	NA	TRBV30	CAWSLRFGQPQHF	TGTGCCTGGAGCCTCCGGTTTGGTCAGCCCCAGCATTTT
NA	TRBJ2-7	NA	TRBV30	CAWSGAGAYEQYF	TGTGCCTGGAGTGGGGCAGGGGCCTACGAGCAGTACTTC
TRBD1	TRBJ2-2	NA	TRBV2	CASRIQGVLDTGELFF	TGTGCCAGCAGAATTCAGGGGGTGCTGGACACCGGGGAGCTGTTTTTT
TRBD2	TRBJ2-1	once	TRBV5-6	CASSLRTSVGEQFF	TGTGCCAGCAGCTTGCGGACTAGCGTCGGCGAGCAGTTCTTC
TRBD1	TRBJ1-2	NA	TRBV29-1	CSALGQGGGYTF	TGCAGCGCCCTAGGACAGGGAGGTGGCTACACCTTC
TRBD2	TRBJ2-2	NA	TRBV3-1/TRBV3-2	CASSLPLAGTNTGELFF	TGTGCCAGCAGCCTCCCGTTAGCGGGGACGAACACCGGGGAGCTGTTTTTT
NA	TRBJ2-2	NA	TRBV6-6	CASSPRGRNTGELFF	TGTGCCAGCAGTCCCCGAGGGAGGAACACCGGGGAGCTGTTTTTT
TRBD2	TRBJ2-1	NA	TRBV5-1	CASSLGASGDYNEQFF	TGCGCCAGCAGCTTGGGGGCTAGCGGGGACTACAATGAGCAGTTCTTC
NA	TRBJ1-1	NA	TRBV4-1	CASSQVVRVLPTEAFF	TGCGCCAGCAGCCAAGTCGTACGGGTTTTGCCCACTGAAGCTTTCTTT
TRBD1	TRBJ1-5	NA	TRBV3-1/TRBV3-2	CASSEGTETNQPQHF	TGTGCCAGCAGCGAAGGGACAGAGACCAATCAGCCCCAGCATTTT
NA	TRBJ1-2	NA	TRBV18	CASSARVDYGYTF	TGTGCCAGCTCAGCCCGCGTAGACTATGGCTACACCTTC
NA	TRBJ1-1	NA	TRBV6-2/TRBV6-3	CASSRLVGPEDTEAFF	TGTGCCAGCAGCCGGTTGGTGGGGCCCGAGGACACTGAAGCTTTCTTT
NA	TRBJ2-1	once	TRBV23-1	CASSQSGGTMYNEQFF	TGCGCCAGCAGTCAATCGGGGGGGACAATGTACAATGAGCAGTTCTTC
NA	TRBJ1-1	NA	TRBV18	CASRAGGNTEAFF	TGTGCCAGCCGAGCGGGGGGGAACACTGAAGCTTTCTTT
TRBD2	TRBJ2-5	NA	TRBV7-2	CASSRGGGQETQYF	TGTGCCAGCAGCAGGGGCGGGGGGCAAGAGACCCAGTACTTC
NA	TRBJ2-3	NA	TRBV5-6	CASSLMQVGGDTQYF	TGTGCCAGCAGCTTGATGCAGGTGGGAGGAGATACGCAGTATTTT
TRBD1	TRBJ1-2	NA	TRBV29-1	CSVSGTGGQGRGYTF	TGCAGCGTTTCCGGGACAGGGGGGCAAGGACGTGGCTACACCTTC
TRBD1	TRBJ1-1	NA	TRBV5-1	CASSSRTGKSTEAFF	TGCGCCAGCAGCTCGCGGACAGGTAAGAGCACTGAAGCTTTCTTT
TRBD2	TRBJ2-7	few	TRBV19	CASSSYGRGVYEQYF	TGTGCCAGTAGTAGCTATGGACGGGGGGTCTACGAGCAGTACTTC
NA	TRBJ1-3	NA	TRBV3-1/TRBV3-2	CASSQGGAGGNTIYF	TGTGCCAGCAGCCAAGGCGGGGCAGGTGGAAACACCATATATTTT
TRBD1	TRBJ1-1	NA	TRBV6-6	CASSSFRGENTEAFF	TGTGCCAGCAGTTCTTTCAGGGGGGAGAACACTGAAGCTTTCTTT
NA	TRBJ1-1	NA	TRBV13	CASSLVVTVNTEAFF	TGTGCCAGCAGCTTAGTCGTGACAGTAAACACTGAAGCTTTCTTT
TRBD1	TRBJ2-1	NA	TRBV9	CASSPWTGGNEQFF	TGTGCCAGCAGCCCCTGGACAGGGGGGAATGAGCAGTTCTTC
TRBD2	TRBJ2-1	NA	TRBV11-2	CASSWTSGGGVTYNEQFF	TGTGCCAGCAGCTGGACTAGCGGCGGGGGGGTGACCTACAATGAGCAGTTCTTC
TRBD1	TRBJ2-7	NA	TRBV7-9	CASSLGGQLRYEQYF	TGTGCCAGCAGCTTAGGGGGACAGTTGAGGTACGAGCAGTACTTC
NA	TRBJ1-6	NA	TRBV11-1	CASSLDILVNSPLHF	TGTGCCAGCAGCCTGGACATCTTGGTAAACTCACCCCTCCACTTT
TRBD1	TRBJ1-6	NA	TRBV10-3	CAIRSSDREDSPLHF	TGTGCCATCAGGTCTTCTGACAGGGAGGATTCACCCCTCCACTTT
NA	TRBJ2-1	NA	TRBV7-2	CASSLAPVASNEQFF	TGTGCCAGCAGCTTAGCCCCCGTGGCTAGCAATGAGCAGTTCTTC
TRBD1	TRBJ1-5	NA	TRBV18	CASSRGQGRPQHF	TGTGCCAGCTCCCGCGGACAGGGGCGGCCCCAGCATTTT
NA	TRBJ2-6	NA	TRBV10-3	CAISDPGQPAGANVLTF	TGTGCCATCAGTGACCCCGGACAGCCTGCGGGGGCCAACGTCCTGACTTTC